This record covers a single T cell receptor (beta chain). This specimen belongs to a study of blood T cell repertoires in COVID-19. About the research overall: The United States, Italy and Spain supplied acute and convalescent COVID-19 samples. PBMCs, B-cell-depleted T cells, or T cells were the source of the cDNA or gDNA that made up the material.

Assay: immunoSEQ multiplex PCR; the TCRdb copy retains only in-frame clones and omits some. Of 90,000 or so clones listed, roughly 87% are singletons. V shed 7 bases, J shed 2 bases, and the junction held 8 bases outside the gene matches. The germline V gene encodes CDR1 MNHNY and CDR2 SVGAGI (reference sequence). This CDR3 is 15 amino acids long. Sequenced input: peripheral blood. The V call is TRBV6-6, the J call TRBJ2-3, with 8 nucleotides matching TRBD1. The TCR sequence derives from a man between 18 and 35 years old with COVID-19, enrolled during active disease. CDR3 DNA: TGTGCCAGCACCCCAGGGGGCGCAACCACAGATACGCAGTATTTT. This gives the protein CASTPGGATTDTQYF.